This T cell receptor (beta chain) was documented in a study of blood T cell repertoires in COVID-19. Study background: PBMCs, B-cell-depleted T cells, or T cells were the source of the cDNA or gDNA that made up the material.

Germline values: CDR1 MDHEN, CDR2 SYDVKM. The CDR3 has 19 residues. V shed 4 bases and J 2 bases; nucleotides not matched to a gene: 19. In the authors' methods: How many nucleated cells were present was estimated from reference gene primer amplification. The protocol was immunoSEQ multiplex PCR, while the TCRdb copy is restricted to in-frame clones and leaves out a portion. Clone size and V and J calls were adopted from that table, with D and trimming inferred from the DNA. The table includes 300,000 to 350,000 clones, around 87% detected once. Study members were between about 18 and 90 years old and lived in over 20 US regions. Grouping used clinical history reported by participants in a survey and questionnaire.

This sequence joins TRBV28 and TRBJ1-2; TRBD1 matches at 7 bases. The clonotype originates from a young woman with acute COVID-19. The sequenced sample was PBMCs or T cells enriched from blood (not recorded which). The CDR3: CASSSSPGTDRLDNYGYTF. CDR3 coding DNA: TGTGCCAGCAGTTCTTCTCCGGGGACAGACCGTCTCGACAACTATGGCTACACCTTC.